One and the same sample provided the 21 T cell receptor beta chains below, sequenced in a study of T cells in Graves' hyperthyroidism and ophthalmopathy. Amplified TCR beta CDR3 regions derived from RNA transcripts. A set of HTBI primers served as the primers for a first-round RT-PCR of the TCR CDR3. MiXCR was run by TCRdb on the multiplex PCR reads, yielding one entry per CDR3 protein. This sample carries 300,000 to 400,000 distinct CDR3 sequences, approximately 14% of them seen once, and the ten largest clones take around a fifth. Sequences were obtained from blood. The receptors derive from a woman under 40 with Graves' ophthalmopathy.

Details on this clonotype: Being one base from a much bigger clone, this may be a read error. J is TRBJ2-3 and V is TRBV27; D possibly corresponds to TRBD1 (6 bases). Per the germline V gene, CDR1 is MNHEY and CDR2 is SMNVEV (reference sequence). The CDR3 contains 15 residues. The CDR3 region has the DNA TGTGCCAGCAGTTTAGGGGGAAGGCGGACAGATACGCGGTATTTT. Its translation is CASSLGGRRTDTRYF.

This clonotype appeared many times. The chain combines TRBV20-1 with TRBJ1-2; 9 bases map to TRBD1. The V gene's germline CDR1 is DFQATT and CDR2 SNEGSKA (reference sequence). V was clipped by 3 bases and J by 0 bases; unmatched bases: 11. This CDR3 comprises 17 residues. CDR3 protein: CSASDFGQGTTNYGYTF. The CDR3 bases are TGCAGTGCTAGTGATTTCGGACAGGGGACTACTAACTATGGCTACACCTTC.

This clonotype has ten or more counts. This chain connects TRBV12-5 to TRBJ2-2; possible D gene TRBD2, 6 bases. Germline V gene lookup returns CDR1 LGHNT and CDR2 FRNRAP. Trimming shortened V by 5 bases and J by 4 bases, and 11 bases separated the two germline ends. This CDR3 is built from 14 residues. The CDR3 region has the DNA TGTGCTAGTGGTCCCGGAGGGGTCACCGGGGAGCTGTTTTTT. Translation gives CASGPGGVTGELFF.

In this sample, this clonotype turned up many times. The J gene is TRBJ1-5, the V gene TRBV18; TRBD1 agrees at 8 bases. The CDR3 has 15 residues. V shed 6 bases, J shed 0 bases, and the junction held 4 bases outside the gene matches. The germline V gene has CDR1 KGHSH and CDR2 LQKENI. CDR3 in amino acids: CASSPTGDSNQPQHF. CDR3 nucleotides: TGTGCCAGCTCGCCGACAGGGGATAGCAATCAGCCCCAGCATTTT.

In its sample, this clonotype was seen many times. The chain recombines TRBV12-3 or TRBV12-4 with TRBJ2-1; no firm D call. CDR3 length: 14 residues. V lost 3 bases and J 1 base, leaving 7 bases between the germline ends. DNA of the CDR3: TGTGCCAGCAGTTTCGATATATCCTACAATGAGCAGTTCTTC. Its translation: CASSFDISYNEQFF.

This clonotype was seen many times. This chain links TRBV2 with TRBJ1-4; TRBD1 matches at 9 bases. CDR3 size: 14 residues. CDR1 is SNHLY, CDR2 FYNNEI, per germline. V lost 3 bases and J lost 5; bases outside the gene matches: 1. The CDR3 is CASSETGGNEKLFF. Here the CDR3 DNA reads TGTGCCAGCAGTGAGACAGGGGGAAATGAAAAACTGTTTTTT.

This clonotype was counted many times. This rearrangement joins TRBV20-1 to TRBJ1-1, with D unresolved. CDR3 length equals 12 residues. V was shortened by 3 bases and J by 3 bases, with 8 bases between the two germline ends. Germline CDR1 reads DFQATT; CDR2 reads SNEGSKA (reference sequence). The CDR3 DNA reads TGCAGTGCTAGCGTGAGGGACACTGAAGCTTTCTTT. Its translation: CSASVRDTEAFF.

This clonotype has a count of ten or more. The chain couples TRBV20-1 to TRBJ2-7, with D tentatively TRBD1 or TRBD2 (5 bases each). Trimming stripped 3 bases from V and 6 bases from J, with 21 bases between. This CDR3 is built from 15 residues. Germline CDR1 is DFQATT and CDR2 is SNEGSKA (reference sequence). CDR3 protein: CSARTAGSGGSEQYF. In DNA, the CDR3 is TGCAGTGCTAGGACAGCAGGGAGCGGAGGTTCCGAGCAGTACTTC.

The chain links TRBV29-1 to TRBJ2-1; a weak D match, TRBD1 (6 bases). Germline lookup yields CDR1 SQVTM and CDR2 ANQGSEA. This CDR3 has 14 amino acids. The V end lost 6 bases, the J end lost 9 bases, and 21 bases lay between the germline ends. DNA of the CDR3: TGCAGCGTAGCCAGACAGGTACAGAATGGTGAGCAGTTCTTC. It yields the protein CSVARQVQNGEQFF.

About this clonotype: Sequence at one end of the junction differs from germline and may be a read error. The chain has TRBV28 and TRBJ1-4; 11 bases fit TRBD1. CDR1 is MDHEN and CDR2 is SYDVKM in the germline V gene. The CDR3 is 13 amino acids. The CDR3 loop is CAGRGQGGEKLFF. In DNA form, the CDR3 reads TGTGCCGGCAGGGGACAGGGGGGTGAAAAACTGTTTTTT.

This chain uses TRBV30 with TRBJ2-7; D gene unclear. The germline V and J ends were trimmed by 4 bases and 0 bases, with 7 bases remaining between them. The CDR3 loop spans 12 amino acids. In germline, CDR1 is GTSNPN, CDR2 SVGIG (reference sequence). Here the CDR3 DNA reads TGTGCCTGGACGGGCAGCTCCTACGAGCAGTACTTC. This codes for CAWTGSSYEQYF.

This clonotype was detected many times. The chain employs TRBV30 and TRBJ1-1; D is ambiguous. Deletions cut 0 bases from V and 0 bases from J, with 11 bases between. CDR3 length: 15 residues. Germline V gene data show CDR1 as GTSNPN and CDR2 as SVGIG (reference sequence). DNA of the CDR3: TGTGCCTGGAGTGTACTACGAGGGATGAACACTGAAGCTTTCTTT. Translating it yields CAWSVLRGMNTEAFF.

This clonotype occurred many times. The rearrangement joins TRBV7-2 to TRBJ1-1; D not certain. Trimming took 3 bases from V and 8 from J, leaving 22 bases between them. The CDR3 is made up of 16 amino acids. Germline loops: CDR1 SGHTA, CDR2 FQGNSA. CDR3 loop: CASSFSRSVYTSEAFF. The CDR3, as DNA: TGTGCCAGCAGCTTCTCCCGATCGGTCTACACTTCAGAAGCTTTCTTT. Drawing the rest from reference TRBV7-2 and TRBJ1-1, the complete variable domain is GAGVSQSPSNKVTEKGKDVELRCDPISGHTALYWYRQSLGQGLEFLIYFQGNSAPDKSGLPSDRFSAERTGGSVSTLTIQRTQQEDSAVYLCASSFSRSVYTSEAFFGQGTRLTVV.

This rearrangement joins TRBV19 to TRBJ1-1; perhaps TRBD1 as D (6 bases). With 3 bases removed from V and 4 bases from J, the gap between germline ends came to 15 bases. Per the germline V gene, CDR1 is LNHDA and CDR2 is SQIVND (reference sequence). This CDR3 is built from 15 residues. CDR3 protein: CASSIVRGRGTEAFF. The CDR3, as DNA: TGTGCCAGTAGTATTGTACGGGGGCGGGGCACTGAAGCTTTCTTT.

This clonotype was recorded many times. This chain links TRBV6-1 with TRBJ1-4; 8 nucleotides match TRBD1. The junction had 4 bases not matched to a gene; V was cut back by 8 bases and J by 8 bases. CDR3 length equals 12 residues. Germline V gene data show CDR1 as MNHNS and CDR2 as SASEGT. CDR3 residues: CASRQGMEKLFF. The CDR3 nucleotides read TGTGCCAGCCGACAGGGGATGGAAAAACTGTTTTTT.

This clonotype appeared many times. CDR3 loop: CASSLAGTGPRYEQYF. In DNA form, the CDR3 reads TGCGCCAGCAGCTTGGCCGGGACAGGGCCCCGATACGAGCAGTACTTC. The chain couples TRBV5-1 to TRBJ2-7; TRBD1 aligns across 9 bases. In germline, CDR1 is SGHRS, CDR2 YFSETQ. Unmatched junction bases numbered 8, after V lost 0 bases and J lost 4 bases. The CDR3 covers 16 residues.

This clonotype appeared many times. The chain has TRBV20-1 and TRBJ2-2; 7 bases are a match to TRBD1. Germline CDR1 is DFQATT and CDR2 is SNEGSKA (reference sequence). This CDR3 comprises 16 residues. V was clipped by 0 bases and J by 2 bases; unmatched bases: 6. The CDR3, as DNA: TGCAGTGCTAGAGACGGGACAGAAAGTAACACCGGGGAGCTGTTTTTT. Encoded protein: CSARDGTESNTGELFF.

This clonotype was seen repeatedly, ten times or more. The chain is built from TRBV18 and TRBJ1-6; no firm D call. CDR1 and CDR2 (germline): KGHSH, LQKENI. The CDR3 sequence is 15 residues long. Deletions cut 0 bases from V and 7 bases from J, with 10 bases between. CDR3 protein: CASSPPSFRNSPLHF. CDR3 DNA: TGTGCCAGCTCACCACCGTCCTTCCGAAATTCACCCCTCCACTTT.

This clonotype occurred many times. The rearrangement links TRBV2 to TRBJ1-2, with no clear D. The ends were cut back, 6 bases at V and 5 bases at J, with 13 bases in the middle. Germline V CDR1 and CDR2: SNHLY, FYNNEI. The CDR3 totals 13 residues. The CDR3 DNA follows: TGTGCCAGCAGGTCGGAACAGAAATATGGCTACACCTTC. Its translation: CASRSEQKYGYTF.

This clonotype occurred many times. V gene TRBV13 combines with J gene TRBJ2-3; D is unclear. V was cut by 2 bases and J by 0 bases, with 12 bases left in between. CDR3 length equals 16 residues. Germline V CDR1 and CDR2: PRHDT, FYEKMQ (reference sequence). Here the CDR3 reads CASSLRTMTSTDTQYF. The DNA for the CDR3 is TGTGCCAGCAGCTTAAGGACGATGACTAGCACAGATACGCAGTATTTT.

This clonotype was detected only a few times. The chain combines TRBV11-2 with TRBJ2-1; the D gene is possibly TRBD1 (6 bases). Trimming pared 0 bases from V and 2 bases from J, leaving 8 bases between. Germline V gives CDR1 SGHAT, CDR2 FQNNGV. CDR3 length equals 15 residues. In nucleotides, the CDR3 is TGTGCCAGCAGCTTAGACAGGGGCGCCTACAATGAGCAGTTCTTC. It encodes CASSLDRGAYNEQFF.